A selection of T cell receptor beta chains follows, all from one sample in a study of beta chain features in type 1 diabetes. TCRdb's copy holds only in-frame clones and misses some; the assay was immunoSEQ multiplex PCR. The table includes approximately 250,000 clones, around 10% detected once. Sequenced input: naive CD4+ T cells from blood. Every receptor here comes from a woman between 18 and 30 years old in good health. Each CDR3 is given with its conserved first and last residue. The D gene is left open where the match is weak. Only some rows state a clone size, as once, few, many or a class for expanded clones.

TRBV5-6	.	TRBD1	16	TRBJ1-1	CASSDTGTGSGTEAFF	TGTGCCAGCAGCGATACCGGGACAGGGTCAGGCACTGAAGCTTTCTTT
TRBV30	few	TRBD1	14	TRBJ1-2	CAWTTGRNGRGYTF	TGTGCCTGGACGACAGGGAGGAATGGTCGTGGCTACACCTTC
TRBV27	.	.	15	TRBJ2-7	CASSLQEGGSNEQYF	TGTGCCAGCAGTTTACAAGAGGGAGGTTCTAACGAGCAGTACTTC
TRBV7-9	.	TRBD1	14	TRBJ1-1	CASRETGLGTEAFF	TGTGCCAGCAGGGAGACAGGGTTGGGCACTGAAGCTTTCTTT
TRBV20-1	.	TRBD1	10	TRBJ1-2	CSARDRGYTF	TGCAGTGCTAGGGACAGGGGTTACACCTTC
TRBV10-2	.	.	16	TRBJ1-5	CASSPRQVERNQPQHF	TGCGCCAGCAGTCCCCGACAGGTCGAAAGGAATCAGCCCCAGCATTTT
TRBV15	many	.	14	TRBJ2-1	CATNTWEAYNEQFF	TGTGCCACCAACACGTGGGAGGCCTACAATGAGCAGTTCTTC
TRBV9	few	TRBD2	14	TRBJ2-1	CASSFFSSGNEQFF	TGTGCCAGCAGCTTTTTTTCTAGCGGTAATGAGCAGTTCTTC
TRBV9	few	TRBD1	16	TRBJ1-2	CASSISPFRTGGGYTF	TGTGCCAGCAGCATCAGCCCTTTTAGGACAGGAGGAGGCTACACCTTC
TRBV5-1	few	.	15	TRBJ2-7	CASRTGLSDSYEQYF	TGCGCCAGCAGGACGGGACTCTCAGACTCCTACGAGCAGTACTTC